The 2 T cell receptor beta chains given below trace back to one sample, sequenced in a study of blood T cells in healthy people across ages. PCR was performed a second time for 7 to 11 cycles using a sample-barcoded 5' primer and a J-beta primer mix. MiXCR was run by TCRdb on the 5' RACE reads, yielding one entry per CDR3 protein. This table holds 650,000 to 800,000 distinct CDR3 sequences, under 45% found once. Sequenced: blood. All receptors come from a man between 60 and 75 years old in good health.

The rearrangement links TRBV7-9 to TRBJ2-7, with D unresolved. The end of the DNA is better explained by TRBJ2-5, so the J call may be wrong. Germline V CDR1 and CDR2: SEHNR, FQNEAQ (reference sequence). The CDR3 runs 13 residues. The CDR3 DNA is TGTGCCAGCAGCTTATCTACACCAGAGACCCAGTACTTC. Its protein product is CASSLSTPETQYF.

This clonotype has more than one count but fewer than ten. The gene calls are TRBV27 and TRBJ2-1; 8 positions match TRBD1. The length of the CDR3 is 15 residues. The junction had 6 bases not matched to a gene; V was cut back by 2 bases and J by 6 bases. Looked up from germline, CDR1 is MNHEY and CDR2 is SMNVEV (reference sequence). CDR3 sequence: CASSLRTGNANEQFF. CDR3 sequence (DNA): TGTGCCAGCAGTTTAAGGACAGGGAATGCCAATGAGCAGTTCTTC.